The entry below describes one T cell receptor (beta chain). The clone's antigen remains unknown. Per-base quality was not reported, and no clone a single base away is much larger than it. CDR1 SGDLS and CDR2 YYNGEE are derived from the germline V gene. Trimming at the junction amounts to 0 bases on V and 3 bases on J, and the germline ends lie 9 bases apart. The CDR3 runs 14 residues from the cysteine to the phenylalanine. The CDR3 DNA has 42 bases and is translated from base 1. This sample is part of a study of cytomegalovirus exposure and HLA in healthy donors (dated by TCRdb to the late 2010s). About the full investigation: According to an earlier analysis of several hundred of the donors, about 190 million T cells yielded roughly 110 million unique TCR beta sequences and around 280 Gb of sequence data. Genome-wide SNP genotypes for about 65% of the roughly 670 donors were used in a later genetic analysis, which treated that subset as a discovery cohort. The later analysis used no new phenotypic data to find candidate immune exposures, relying instead on TCR beta sequences and their occurrence across donors. All discovery cohort repertoires had been generated using a single sequencing platform. Using immunosequencing, the study profiled T cell repertoires from 500 to 800 subjects and related those repertoires to cytomegalovirus serostatus. The number of typed donors differed by locus: about 620-640 for A, B, C, DRB1 and DQB1; some 500 for DQA1; approximately 600 for DPA1; and some 470 for DPB1. In addition to the first cohort of about 650 subjects, a separate validation cohort of 100 to 150 different subjects was used. Donor age, sex, ethnicity and CMV serostatus were collected together with the repertoire data. Class I and class II HLA loci were covered by the typing at four-digit resolution. On average, over 200,000 unique TCR beta nucleotide sequences were sequenced per donor among more than 350 genotyped donors of the cohort, with 15% to 20% of those sequences being non-productive. Of the approximately 400 genotyped donors, 65% to 90% were placed in the genetic ancestry cluster associated with self-reported Caucasian donors. An earlier analysis of a few hundred of the donors applied high-throughput TCR beta sequencing to assess whether each TCR beta V gene segment acted as functional or pseudogenic. To study patterns of TCR occurrence, a later analysis re-analyzed previously published TCR beta repertoires from 666 donors and added high-resolution HLA genotyping. The study combined high-throughput TCR immunosequencing, statistical association of individual TCRs with disease status, and machine learning to predict cytomegalovirus infection status. Because of strong linkage in the cohort, five DR-DQ haplotypes were treated as single units for association and clustering. An early release covering 550 to 650 HLA-typed donors comprised 250 to 350 gigabases of sequencing data and some 79 million unique TCR sequences. The aim of the study was to test whether cataloging public T cell receptors could identify signatures of past pathogen exposure.

The method behind the library was the immunoSEQ multiplex PCR assay. For the multiplex PCR, a mixture combining 60 forward primers for TCR Vbeta segments and 13 reverse primers for TCR Jbeta segments was used. The CDR3 region of rearranged TCR beta genes was amplified from genomic DNA by a multiplex PCR assay. On the Illumina HiSeq System, the amplified TCR beta libraries were sequenced as 87-base-pair reads. As for the authors' bioinformatics: A later analysis counted 75 million to 100 million unique TCR beta chains across the 700 or so repertoires, and roughly 9.9 million of these chains were shared by at least two donors. A nearest-neighbor algorithm error-corrected the raw reads and collapsed the reads into unique sequences, merging closely related sequences to remove PCR and sequencing errors. To assign V, D and J gene segments, CDR3 sequences were aligned to IMGT reference sequences. Each retained sequence needed at least a six-nucleotide match to both a V gene segment and a J gene segment. Rearrangements were classified as productive when the CDR3 lacked stop codons and remained in frame with V and J, and all other rearrangements were classified as non-productive. CDR3 was defined according to IMGT convention as the region running from the second conserved V-encoded cysteine to the conserved J-encoded phenylalanine. The earlier analysis of 587 of the donors excluded sequences that lacked an unambiguous match to a single V gene segment. In an earlier analysis of a few hundred of the donors, a V segment was called functional when productive rearrangements were above 56.7%, and segregating when the standard deviation between donors exceeded 5%. A statistical classification framework was developed to diagnose cytomegalovirus status using the catalog of TCR beta chain sequences. A later analysis assigned V and J genes by comparing TCR nucleotide sequences with IMGT/GENE-DB human TR gene sequences. The TCRdist pipeline was used in a later analysis to assign CDR3 sequences and most-parsimonious VDJ recombination scenarios. In a later analysis, each TCR beta chain was defined by its CDR3 amino acid sequence together with its V-gene family, and reads lacking a unique V-gene family were excluded. To address suspected cross-contamination and a sequencing artifact, a later analysis removed roughly 580 highly shared, low-generation-probability nucleotide sequences. A later analysis calculated a clonal expansion index for each public chain from normalized within-repertoire ranks of inferred template counts. A later analysis computed generation probabilities with a VDJ recombination model fitted to out-of-frame rearrangements, and checked the results against IGoR. In a later analysis, TCR-TCR, TCR-HLA and TCR-CMV co-occurrence was scored with hypergeometric tests, and a repertoire-size bias correction was applied to TCR pairs. A later analysis estimated false discovery rates by permuting HLA or CMV assignments 20 times. In a later analysis, co-occurring TCRs were grouped with DBSCAN, and TCRdist sequence similarity was added when clustering was performed within HLA-allele-positive subsets. Repertoires with fewer than 30,000 or more than 120,000 public chains were left out of co-occurrence clustering, as were four to six repertoires with anomalous nucleotide sharing. TCRdb took this table from immuneACCESS and kept in-frame rearrangements with V and J called. Such tables lack part of the clones; where checked against another copy, unresolved V genes explain under half of the gap, and the rest is unexplained. The V and J calls and clone size come from that table; D and trimming were worked out from the DNA. Here the sample has about 150,000 clones; 75% to 80% occur a single time. The top ten hold approximately 1.5% of the sample.

Broad study findings and their caveats: According to a later analysis, TCR association rates differed among HLA loci, with DRB1 alleles showing the most associated TCRs and HLA-C alleles showing the fewest. A later genetic analysis associated a missense DCLRE1C variant with V-gene and J-gene trimming of TCR beta chains, and an independent cohort replicated the association. Some IMGT-functional V segments, including TRBV6-2 and TRBV6-3, could not be told apart with the 87-base-pair reads, so those segments were excluded. In a later analysis, several top co-occurrence clusters were reported to appear linked to parvovirus B19, influenza, CMV and Epstein-Barr virus. A later analysis found that HLA-associated TCR beta chains were more clonally expanded and had lower generation probabilities than equally common non-associated chains. It was suggested by the authors that the approach could potentially be generalized to other disease states and immunological phenotypes. The sequencing pipeline was judged likely to have produced a cluster of highly shared sequence variants as a technical artifact. In an earlier analysis of around 600 of the donors, most TCR beta V segments were observed in productive rearrangements about 87% or about 30% of the time, broadly matching IMGT annotations. Specific HLA alleles were associated with 15,000 to 20,000 TCR beta sequences at a false discovery rate of 0.05 in a later analysis. A total of around 150 TCR beta chains were listed by the study as associated with cytomegalovirus. The classifier was reported to diagnose cytomegalovirus status with high specificity and sensitivity in both the original and validation cohorts. The presence/absence analyses assumed that sequencing depth was roughly uniform across donors, and that assumption may not be true. Because HLA typing was unavailable for some donors at each locus, only the typed subset was used in association tests. When HLA alleles, especially DR and DQ, strongly co-occurred, attributing TCR associations to individual alleles was difficult. According to a later genetic analysis, donors in an Asian-associated ancestry cluster had fewer N-insertions in productive TCRs than the approximately 690-donor mean. In this cohort, only TCR beta chains were sequenced, and detectable features were limited by the absence of alpha or paired-chain data. A further reported finding was that TCR beta sequences accurately predicted the HLA-A and HLA-B alleles for most subjects in the first cohort. Because counts were too low, about 17 rarely observed V segments, including chromosome 9 orphons, were excluded from the earlier analysis of 587 of the donors. A later analysis found that most CMV-associated TCR beta chains appeared HLA-restricted, with HLA associations seemingly driven largely by CMV exposure. Correlated functional status among segregating V segments might reflect linkage disequilibrium, but an unknown experimental factor could not be ruled out. In vitro tests confirmed that three of the cytomegalovirus-associated TCR beta chains recognize cytomegalovirus antigens. Most TCR sequences were observed very rarely across donors, whereas some public TCRs were present in many individuals. The only immune exposure information available for the cohort was CMV serostatus.

In total, just over 650 healthy bone marrow donors made up the cohort. Cohort members were all nominally healthy when sampled, although unrecorded immune exposures were likely present. The donor was CMV seronegative and belonged to the group of roughly 330 seronegative cohort members. A peripheral blood sample was provided by each donor, and peripheral blood mononuclear cells were used for TCR beta sequencing. The Qiagen DNeasy Blood Extraction Kit was used to extract genomic DNA from the blood cell samples. The sample taken for sequencing was PBMCs. This receptor was taken from a woman aged 25 to 39 in good health and CMV-seronegative. Recombination joined TRBV9 with TRBJ1-1, and TRBD1 may be the D gene, going by 5 matching bases. The nucleotides are TGTGCCAGCAGCGTAGACGGGGGGGACACTGAAGCTTTCTTT. Its translation reads: CASSVDGGDTEAFF.